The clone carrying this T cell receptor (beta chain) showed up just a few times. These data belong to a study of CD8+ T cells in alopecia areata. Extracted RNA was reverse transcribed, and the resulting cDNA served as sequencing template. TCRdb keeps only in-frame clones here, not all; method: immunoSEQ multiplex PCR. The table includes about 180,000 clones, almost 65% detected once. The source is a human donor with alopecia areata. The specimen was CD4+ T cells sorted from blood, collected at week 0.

Here the CDR3 DNA reads TGTGCCAGCAGCCCAGGGGGGGTAGTCAATGAGCAGTTCTTC. Its protein product is CASSPGGVVNEQFF. The V call is TRBV7-2, the J call TRBJ2-1; D is tentatively TRBD1 or TRBD2 (7 bases each). Germline V gene sequence: CDR1 SGHTA, CDR2 FQGNSA. CDR3 length: 14 residues. V lost 5 bases, J lost 6 bases, and 14 bases lay in between.